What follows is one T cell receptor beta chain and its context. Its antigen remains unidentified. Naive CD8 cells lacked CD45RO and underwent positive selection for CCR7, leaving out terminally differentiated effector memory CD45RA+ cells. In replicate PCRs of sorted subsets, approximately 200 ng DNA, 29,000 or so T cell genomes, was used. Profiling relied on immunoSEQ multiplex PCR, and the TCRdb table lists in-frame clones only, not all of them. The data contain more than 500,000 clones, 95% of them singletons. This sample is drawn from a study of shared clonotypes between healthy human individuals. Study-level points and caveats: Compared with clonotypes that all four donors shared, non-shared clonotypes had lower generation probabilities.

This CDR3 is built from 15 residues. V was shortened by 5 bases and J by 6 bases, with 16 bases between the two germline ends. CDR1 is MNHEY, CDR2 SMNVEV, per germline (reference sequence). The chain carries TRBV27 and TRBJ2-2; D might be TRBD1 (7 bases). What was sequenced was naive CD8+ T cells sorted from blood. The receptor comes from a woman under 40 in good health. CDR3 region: CASSPRGAAAGELFF. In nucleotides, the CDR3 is TGTGCCAGCAGTCCCAGGGGGGCGGCGGCCGGGGAGCTGTTTTTT.